These 24 T cell receptor beta chains were sequenced from one sample in a study of cytomegalovirus exposure and HLA in healthy donors. PCR involved 60 Vbeta and 13 Jbeta primers. The assay was immunoSEQ multiplex PCR, and TCRdb's table has in-frame clones only and misses some. The table includes 130,000 to 150,000 clones, 78% detected once. The source material was PBMCs. These receptors all stem from a man aged 40-55 years in good health and CMV-seropositive.

V gene TRBV6-5 combines with J gene TRBJ2-7; the D gene is possibly TRBD1 (6 bases). Trimming stripped 0 bases from V and 0 bases from J, with 9 bases between. Germline V lookup: CDR1 MNHEY, CDR2 SVGAGI. CDR3 length: 15 residues. As DNA, the CDR3 is TGTGCCAGCAGTTACTCGGACAGCTCCTCCTACGAGCAGTACTTC. It specifies CASSYSDSSSYEQYF.

This chain links TRBV6-1 with TRBJ1-3; D is uncertain. The V gene lost 5 bases and the J gene lost 2 bases, with 4 bases spanning the gap. The CDR3 runs to 12 residues. The germline CDR1 and CDR2 sequences are MNHNS and SASEGT. CDR3 region: CASSLTGNTIYF. The DNA of the CDR3 is TGTGCCAGCAGTCTTACTGGAAACACCATATATTTT.

The rearrangement uses TRBV11-3 and TRBJ2-1; no reliable D call. The CDR3 is 13 residues long. Germline V CDR1 and CDR2: SGHNT, YENEEA. V was shortened by 4 bases and J by 8 bases, with 12 bases between the two germline ends. The CDR3 sequence: CASSSTPSHEQFF. As DNA, the CDR3 is TGTGCCAGCAGCTCAACTCCTAGTCATGAGCAGTTCTTC.

As for this clone: One base away lies a much larger clone, so this may be a sequencing read error. The chain carries TRBV11-2 and TRBJ1-1, with D hard to call. Germline V gives CDR1 SGHAT, CDR2 FQNNGV. The CDR3 consists of 16 residues. Trimming took off 2 bases at V and 0 bases at J, with 13 bases between the two ends. CDR3 sequence reads: CASSLKGGRLNTEAFF. CDR3 nucleotide sequence: TGTGCCAGCAGCTTAAAAGGCGGGCGGTTGAACACTGAAGCTTTCTTT.

V and J are TRBV30 and TRBJ1-6; 8 positions match TRBD1. The CDR3 has 16 residues. Germline V gives CDR1 GTSNPN, CDR2 SVGIG (reference sequence). Trimming cost V 2 bases and J 8 bases; bases outside gene matches: 11. CDR3 sequence: CAWSPIDRGRDSPLHF. As DNA, the CDR3 is TGTGCCTGGAGTCCGATCGACAGGGGCCGGGATTCACCCCTCCACTTT.

This clone was observed a single time. Here the CDR3 reads CASSLQAVVGTEAFF. In nucleotides, the CDR3 is TGTGCCAGCAGCTTACAAGCGGTCGTAGGGACAGAAGCTTTCTTT. The rearrangement joins TRBV7-2 to TRBJ1-1; D may be TRBD1 (6 bases). The CDR3 runs 15 residues. V dropped 2 bases and J dropped 8 bases, with 18 bases sitting between them. Germline CDR1 reads SGHTA; CDR2 reads FQGNSA.

The J gene is TRBJ2-1, the V gene TRBV5-6; 9 nucleotides align to TRBD2. With V trimmed by 4 bases and J by 6 bases, 5 bases remained unmatched. Germline V CDR1 and CDR2: SGHDT, YYEEEE. This CDR3 has 14 residues. This CDR3 is CASSPRTSANEQFF. For the CDR3, the DNA is TGTGCCAGCAGCCCGAGGACTAGCGCCAATGAGCAGTTCTTC.

The genes are TRBV10-3 and TRBJ2-1, with 7 positions matching TRBD2. The CDR3 has 15 residues. J was trimmed by 6 bases and V by 5 bases; bases with no gene match: 10. CDR1 and CDR2 (germline): ENHRY, SYGVKD. The chain's CDR3 is CAISRGLAVSNEQFF. Written as DNA, the CDR3 is TGTGCCATCAGTCGTGGGCTAGCGGTTTCCAATGAGCAGTTCTTC.

J is TRBJ1-5 and V is TRBV30, with D possibly TRBD1 on 5 matching bases. Deletions cut 5 bases from V and 4 bases from J, with 9 bases between. This CDR3 contains 12 residues. CDR1 is GTSNPN, CDR2 SVGIG, per germline (reference sequence). CDR3 coding DNA: TGTGCCTGGGCGGGGGGAAATCAGCCCCAGCATTTT. This sequence encodes CAWAGGNQPQHF.

The V call is TRBV9, the J call TRBJ1-5; 9 nucleotides agree with TRBD1. Germline V gene sequence: CDR1 SGDLS, CDR2 YYNGEE. This CDR3 is 14 amino acids long. V lost 0 bases, J lost 5 bases, and 0 bases stayed unmatched. The CDR3 sequence: CASSVGTGDQPQHF. Written as DNA, the CDR3 is TGTGCCAGCAGCGTAGGGACAGGGGATCAGCCCCAGCATTTT. Supplemented by reference TRBV9 and TRBJ1-5, the full variable domain reads DSGVTQTPKHLITATGQRVTLRCSPRSGDLSVYWYQQSLDQGLQFLIQYYNGEERAKGNILERFSAQQFPDLHSELNLSSLELGDSALYFCASSVGTGDQPQHFGDGTRLSIL.

V usage is TRBV11-2 and J usage is TRBJ2-3, with 9 bases fitting TRBD1. The CDR3 runs 15 residues. The germline CDR1 and CDR2 sequences are SGHAT and FQNNGV. The junction had 3 bases not matched to a gene; V was cut back by 5 bases and J by 0 bases. The CDR3 reads CASSPGTGSTDTQYF. CDR3 in DNA: TGTGCCAGCAGCCCTGGGACAGGGAGCACAGATACGCAGTATTTT. The whole variable domain, remainder taken from reference TRBV11-2 and TRBJ2-3, is EAGVAQSPRYKIIEKRQSVAFWCNPISGHATLYWYQQILGQGPKLLIQFQNNGVVDDSQLPKDRFSAERLKGVDSTLKIQPAKLEDSAVYLCASSPGTGSTDTQYFGPGTRLTVL.

This clone showed up just once. The rearrangement links TRBV7-9 to TRBJ1-5; D is unresolved. The V end lost 1 base, the J end lost 10 bases, and 14 bases lay between the germline ends. CDR3 length: 14 residues. Germline loops: CDR1 SEHNR, CDR2 FQNEAQ (reference sequence). DNA of the CDR3: TGTGCCAGCAGCTTAGATCGGGGATTCCAACCCCAGCATTTT. Translating gives CASSLDRGFQPQHF. Combining the CDR3 with reference TRBV7-9 and TRBJ1-5 gives the whole variable domain DTGVSQNPRHKITKRGQNVTFRCDPISEHNRLYWYRQTLGQGPEFLTYFQNEAQLEKSRLLSDRFSAERPKGSFSTLEIQRTEQGDSAMYLCASSLDRGFQPQHFGDGTRLSIL.

In its sample, this clone was seen a few times. The gene calls are TRBV7-2 and TRBJ1-3; 7 bases agree with TRBD1. Germline CDR1 and CDR2: SGHTA and FQGNSA. The CDR3 has 14 residues. J lost 4 bases, V lost 4 bases, and 4 bases had no gene match. In DNA, the CDR3 is TGTGCCAGCAGCTCCAGGGGGGTCGGAAACACCATATATTTT. Encoded protein: CASSSRGVGNTIYF.

The chain has TRBV5-8 and TRBJ2-1; 12 bases line up with TRBD2. Germline V CDR1 and CDR2: SGHTS, YDEGEE. With 3 bases clipped from V and 4 bases from J, the junction kept 14 bases outside the gene matches. This CDR3 has 19 residues. CDR3 amino acids: CASSYGSGTSGLLYNEQFF. DNA for the CDR3: TGTGCCAGCAGCTATGGATCCGGGACTAGCGGGCTCCTATACAATGAGCAGTTCTTC.

The V and J genes are TRBV5-1 and TRBJ1-4; tentatively, D is TRBD1 (5 bases). V gave up 2 bases and J gave up 3 bases, with 14 bases separating them. CDR3 size: 16 residues. Germline CDR1 SGHRS, CDR2 YFSETQ. This chain's CDR3 is CASSFGAGRSNEKLFF. CDR3 DNA sequence: TGCGCCAGCAGCTTTGGGGCAGGGCGGTCTAATGAAAAACTGTTTTTT.

The chain recombines TRBV2 with TRBJ1-6; 7 nucleotides match TRBD1. CDR1 is SNHLY and CDR2 is FYNNEI in the germline V gene. The trim removed 7 bases at V and 10 bases at J, leaving 10 bases unmatched. The CDR3 covers 14 residues. Here the CDR3 reads CASTTGTARSPLHF. As DNA, the CDR3 is TGTGCCAGCACTACCGGGACAGCGAGATCACCCCTCCACTTT.

The V and J genes are TRBV6-6 and TRBJ1-1; perhaps TRBD1 as D (5 bases). Germline CDR1 MNHNY, CDR2 SVGAGI (reference sequence). V was cut by 3 bases and J by 8 bases, with 19 bases left in between. This CDR3 has 15 amino acids. Written as DNA, the CDR3 is TGTGCCAGCAGTTATCCCGACCAGGGCCTGGGGGAAGCTTTCTTT. Translation gives CASSYPDQGLGEAFF.

This clone was observed once. The CDR3 is CASRSTSTGLDTQYF. DNA for the CDR3: TGTGCCAGCAGATCCACTAGTACGGGATTAGATACGCAGTATTTT. The chain links TRBV6-5 to TRBJ2-3, with D perhaps TRBD2 (5 bases). Germline CDR1 is MNHEY and CDR2 is SVGAGI. V was cut by 6 bases and J by 5 bases, with 18 bases left in between. The CDR3 spans 15 residues.

This chain joins TRBV5-1 and TRBJ1-4; 10 positions agree with TRBD1. This CDR3 has 14 amino acids. V shed 6 bases and J 7 bases; nucleotides not matched to a gene: 6. In germline, CDR1 is SGHRS, CDR2 YFSETQ. The CDR3 DNA reads TGCGCCAGCAAGCGAGGGACAGGGGTTGAAAAACTGTTTTTT. It codes for CASKRGTGVEKLFF.

This rearrangement joins TRBV11-2 to TRBJ2-2, with 7 positions matching TRBD2. CDR3 length: 14 residues. Germline-derived CDR1 and CDR2 are SGHAT and FQNNGV. V lost 6 bases and J lost 3; bases outside the gene matches: 4. CDR3 in amino acids: CASRILADTGELFF. The CDR3 DNA sequence: TGTGCCAGCAGGATTCTAGCGGACACCGGGGAGCTGTTTTTT.

The chain carries TRBV28 and TRBJ2-5; tentative D call: TRBD1 (5 bases). Trimming removed 10 bases at V and 7 bases at J, with 22 bases between. CDR1 is MDHEN and CDR2 is SYDVKM in the germline V gene. The CDR3 runs 14 residues. This CDR3 is CATEGAIDQGTQYF. Written as DNA, the CDR3 is TGTGCCACAGAAGGGGCAATCGATCAGGGGACCCAGTACTTC.

The CDR3 DNA follows: TGTGCCGGGTGGGGAGGATCCTCTGGAAACACCATATATTTT. Translated, it gives CAGWGGSSGNTIYF. This chain connects TRBV6-6 to TRBJ1-3; D gene uncertain. Germline V CDR1 and CDR2: MNHNY, SVGAGI (reference sequence). The V end was cut by 11 bases, the J end by 0 bases, with 14 bases between. CDR3 length: 14 amino acids.

The chain is built from TRBV6-1 and TRBJ2-4; 8 bases match TRBD1. The V gene's germline CDR1 is MNHNS and CDR2 SASEGT. The J segment lost 6 bases and the V segment lost 2 bases, leaving 6 bases of the junction unmatched. CDR3 length: 15 amino acids. The CDR3 is CASSEFQGAGNIQYF. The CDR3 DNA is TGTGCCAGCAGTGAATTTCAGGGGGCAGGAAACATTCAGTACTTC.

This CDR3 reads CASTNWLAGDNEQFF. The CDR3 region has the DNA TGTGCCAGCACGAATTGGCTAGCGGGGGACAATGAGCAGTTCTTC. The chain combines TRBV6-1 with TRBJ2-1; 10 nucleotides agree with TRBD2. The V segment lost 7 bases and the J segment 5 bases; nucleotides outside the gene matches: 8. The V gene's germline CDR1 is MNHNS and CDR2 SASEGT. This CDR3 region has 15 residues.